This TCR beta chain was documented in a study of shared clonotypes between healthy human individuals. This CDR3 spans 17 amino acids. Germline CDR1 and CDR2: LGHNA and YNFKEQ. The ends were cut back, 2 bases at V and 2 bases at J, with 17 bases in the middle. The method was immunoSEQ multiplex PCR; TCRdb's version includes in-frame clones alone and lacks a portion of them. The sample lists approximately 1.1 million clones, around 78% occurring once. The chain couples TRBV4-2 to TRBJ2-3, with no clear D. Sequencing was carried out using memory CD4+ T cells from PBMCs. Described subset: CD45RA-negative fraction. This TCR was recovered from a man younger than 30 in good health. Some clones in this sample may be carry-over from other donors' samples. The CDR3 DNA sequence: TGTGCCAGCAGCCAACTTAACAGCCAAACCTCCACAGATACGCAGTATTTT. Protein product: CASSQLNSQTSTDTQYF.